This TCR beta chain is drawn from a study of CD8+CD57+ T cells in acquired aplastic anemia (dated by TCRdb to the late 2010s). The study in broad terms: On average, sorted CD4+ and CD8+ cells yielded roughly 3.4 ug of extracted DNA, with a range of 0.2 to 27.4 ug. Mean read counts for healthy donor samples were about 10 million for CD4+ cells and roughly 12 million for CD8+ cells.

In the study, sorted CD4+ and CD8+ blood T cells from patients with severe aplastic anemia and from healthy subjects underwent deep sequencing of TCR repertoires. Ficoll-Paque density gradient centrifugation was used to isolate peripheral blood mononuclear cells. Before DNA extraction, CD4+ and CD8+ T cells were sorted by FACS or by magnetic beads. V is pared back by 0 bases and J by 8 bases, with 14 bases lying between the germline termini. From the cysteine up to the phenylalanine, the CDR3 has a length of 15 residues. Of all the DNA, just the CDR3 is kept, 45 bases in frame from base 1. Per the germline V gene, MNHEY is the CDR1 and SVGAGI is the CDR2. Overall results and qualifications from the work: Approximately 31 CD8+ CDR3 sequences were found in both patients and controls but appeared to be highly expressed in patients and within the immunodominant clones of the patients. No significant difference in CD8+ Simpson's diversity was found between patients and healthy controls (P=0.060).

TCR beta VDJ combination and CDR3 sequence profiling used genomic DNA as the template. An Illumina HiSeq 2000 was used for TCR repertoire sequencing. As for the authors' bioinformatics: TRBV/TRBJ rearrangement plots, CDR3 size and DJ length profiles, and Simpson's diversity index were used to evaluate the repertoires. The most abundant DNA sequence in the deep sequencing data was taken as the immunodominant clone. CDR3 amino acid sequences were checked for sharing between subjects and were compared against published repertoires and the VDJdb database. TCRdb ran its own pipeline on the public reads, namely fastp trimming at Q25 and MiXCR clone calling, and kept in-frame beta chains. Merged by CDR3 protein, the rows form single entries marked with the most common genes and DNA. TCRdb, not the original authors, processed these V and J calls. This sample has roughly 130,000 distinct CDR3 sequences in its table, and over 45% of those were observed once. Jointly, the top ten make up under 3% of the sample.

Only one count was recorded for this clonotype. The antigen this receptor binds is unknown. No base quality values were provided; no much bigger clone lies one nucleotide off. One read gives only weak evidence. What was sequenced was sorted CD4+, CD8+, or CD8+CD57+ T cells (not recorded which) from PBMCs. Here the chain combines TRBV6-5 and TRBJ2-1; the best D guess is TRBD2, with 7 bases matching. The sequence derives from a human donor in good health, serving as a control. At the DNA level, the sequence is TGTGCCAGCAGTTACTCGGGGGGGCGCGTCGATGAGCAGTTCTTC. This codes for CASSYSGGRVDEQFF.